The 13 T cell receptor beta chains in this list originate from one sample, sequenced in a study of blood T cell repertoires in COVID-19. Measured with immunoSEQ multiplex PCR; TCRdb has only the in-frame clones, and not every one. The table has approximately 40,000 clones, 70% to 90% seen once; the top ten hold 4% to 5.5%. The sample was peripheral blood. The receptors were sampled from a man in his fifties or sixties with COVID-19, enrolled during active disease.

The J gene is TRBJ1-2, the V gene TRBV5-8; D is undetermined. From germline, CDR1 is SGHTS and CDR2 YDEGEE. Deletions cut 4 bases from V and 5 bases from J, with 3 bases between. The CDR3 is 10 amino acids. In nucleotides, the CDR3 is TGTGCCAGCAGCCGGTATGGCTACACCTTC. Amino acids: CASSRYGYTF.

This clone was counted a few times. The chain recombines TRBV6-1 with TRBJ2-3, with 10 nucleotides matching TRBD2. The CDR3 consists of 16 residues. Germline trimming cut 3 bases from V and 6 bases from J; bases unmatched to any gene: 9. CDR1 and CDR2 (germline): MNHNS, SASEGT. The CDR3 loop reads CASSDAIELAGDTQYF. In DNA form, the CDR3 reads TGTGCCAGCAGTGATGCGATAGAACTAGCGGGGGATACGCAGTATTTT.

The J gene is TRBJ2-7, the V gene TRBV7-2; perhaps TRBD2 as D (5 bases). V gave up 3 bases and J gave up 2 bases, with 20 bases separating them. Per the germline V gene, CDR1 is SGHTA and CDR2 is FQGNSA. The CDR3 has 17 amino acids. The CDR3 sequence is CASSFRGSAAATYEQYF. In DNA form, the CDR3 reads TGTGCCAGCAGCTTTCGGGGTTCTGCTGCAGCAACCTACGAGCAGTACTTC.

The CDR3 sequence is CSVGGGQGHQPQHF. For the CDR3, the DNA is TGCAGCGTTGGGGGTGGACAGGGTCATCAGCCCCAGCATTTT. This chain links TRBV29-1 with TRBJ1-5; 8 bases align to TRBD1. The length of the CDR3 is 14 residues. Looked up from germline, CDR1 is SQVTM and CDR2 is ANQGSEA. Unmatched junction bases numbered 7, after V lost 4 bases and J lost 5 bases.

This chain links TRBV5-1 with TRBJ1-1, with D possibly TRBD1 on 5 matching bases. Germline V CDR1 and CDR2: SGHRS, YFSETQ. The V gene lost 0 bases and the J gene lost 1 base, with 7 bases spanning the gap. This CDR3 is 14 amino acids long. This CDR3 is CASSLVQANTEAFF. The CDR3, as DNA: TGCGCCAGCAGCTTGGTACAGGCGAACACTGAAGCTTTCTTT.

The CDR3 region has the DNA TGTGCCAGCACCCAGGGTTTGGGTGAAAAACTGTTTTTT. This translates into CASTQGLGEKLFF. The chain links TRBV2 to TRBJ1-4; tentatively, D is TRBD1 (5 bases). The V end was cut by 7 bases, the J end by 7 bases, with 13 bases between. The CDR3 consists of 13 residues. The germline gives CDR1 SNHLY, CDR2 FYNNEI. Based on the CDR3 plus reference TRBV2 and TRBJ1-4, the full variable domain is EPEVTQTPSHQVTQMGQEVILRCVPISNHLYFYWYRQILGQKVEFLVSFYNNEISEKSEIFDDQFSVERPDGSNFTLKIRSTKLEDSAMYFCASTQGLGEKLFFGSGTQLSVL.

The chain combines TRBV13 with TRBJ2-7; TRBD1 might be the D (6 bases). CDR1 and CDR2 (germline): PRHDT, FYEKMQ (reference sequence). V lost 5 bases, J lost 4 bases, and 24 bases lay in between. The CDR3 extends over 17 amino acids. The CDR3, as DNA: TGTGCCAGCAGCGGACCGACGGACAGACATAACCCTTACGAGCAGTACTTC. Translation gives CASSGPTDRHNPYEQYF. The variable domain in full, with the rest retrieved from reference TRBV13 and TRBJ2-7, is AAGVIQSPRHLIKEKRETATLKCYPIPRHDTVYWYQQGPGQDPQFLISFYEKMQSDKGSIPDRFSAQQFSDYHSELNMSSLELGDSALYFCASSGPTDRHNPYEQYFGPGTRLTVT.

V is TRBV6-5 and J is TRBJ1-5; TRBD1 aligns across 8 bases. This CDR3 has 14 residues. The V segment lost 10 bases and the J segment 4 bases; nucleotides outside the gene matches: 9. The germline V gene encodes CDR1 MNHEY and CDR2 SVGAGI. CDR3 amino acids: CATKAGGLNQPQHF. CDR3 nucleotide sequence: TGTGCCACCAAAGCAGGGGGCTTAAATCAGCCCCAGCATTTT.

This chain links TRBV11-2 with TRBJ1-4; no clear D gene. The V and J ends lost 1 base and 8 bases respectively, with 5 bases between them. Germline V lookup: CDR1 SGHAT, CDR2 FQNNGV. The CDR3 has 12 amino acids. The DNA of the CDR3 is TGTGCCAGCAGCTTAGGTGGCGAAAAACTGTTTTTT. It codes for CASSLGGEKLFF.

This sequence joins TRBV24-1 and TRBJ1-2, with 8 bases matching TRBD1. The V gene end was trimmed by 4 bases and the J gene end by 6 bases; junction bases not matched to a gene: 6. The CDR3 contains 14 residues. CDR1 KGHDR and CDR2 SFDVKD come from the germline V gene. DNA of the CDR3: TGTGCCACCAGTGAGGGGGACAGGATTAATGGCTACACCTTC. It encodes CATSEGDRINGYTF.

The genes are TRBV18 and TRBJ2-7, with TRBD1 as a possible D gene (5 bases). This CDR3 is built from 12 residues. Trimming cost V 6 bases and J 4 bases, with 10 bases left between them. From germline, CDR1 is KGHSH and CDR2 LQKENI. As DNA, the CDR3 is TGTGCCAGCTCGCAACAGGAGTACGAGCAGTACTTC. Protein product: CASSQQEYEQYF.

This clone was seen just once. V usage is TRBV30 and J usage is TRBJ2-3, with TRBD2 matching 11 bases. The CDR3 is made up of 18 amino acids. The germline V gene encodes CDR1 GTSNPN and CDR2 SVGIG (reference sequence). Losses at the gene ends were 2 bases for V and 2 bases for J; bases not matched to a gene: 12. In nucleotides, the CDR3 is TGTGCCTGGAGTACCACACGGACTAGCGGGCCTGTCACAGATACGCAGTATTTT. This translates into CAWSTTRTSGPVTDTQYF.

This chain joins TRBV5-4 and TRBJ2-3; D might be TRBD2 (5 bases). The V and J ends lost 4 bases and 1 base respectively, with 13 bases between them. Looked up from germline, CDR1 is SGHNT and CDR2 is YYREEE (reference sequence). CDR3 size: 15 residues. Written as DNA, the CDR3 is TGTGCCAGCAGCCGTAGCGCGGCCGGCACAGATACGCAGTATTTT. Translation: CASSRSAAGTDTQYF.